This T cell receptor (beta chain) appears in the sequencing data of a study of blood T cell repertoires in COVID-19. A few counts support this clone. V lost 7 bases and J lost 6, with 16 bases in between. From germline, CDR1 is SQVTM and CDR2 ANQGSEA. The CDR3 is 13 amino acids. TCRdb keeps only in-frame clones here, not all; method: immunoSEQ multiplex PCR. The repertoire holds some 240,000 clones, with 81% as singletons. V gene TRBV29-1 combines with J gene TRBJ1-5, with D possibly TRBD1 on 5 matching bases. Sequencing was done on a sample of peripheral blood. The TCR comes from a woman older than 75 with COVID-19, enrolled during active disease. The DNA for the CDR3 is TGCAGCGCCGGAGCGGGGGGTACTCAGCCCCAGCATTTT. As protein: CSAGAGGTQPQHF.